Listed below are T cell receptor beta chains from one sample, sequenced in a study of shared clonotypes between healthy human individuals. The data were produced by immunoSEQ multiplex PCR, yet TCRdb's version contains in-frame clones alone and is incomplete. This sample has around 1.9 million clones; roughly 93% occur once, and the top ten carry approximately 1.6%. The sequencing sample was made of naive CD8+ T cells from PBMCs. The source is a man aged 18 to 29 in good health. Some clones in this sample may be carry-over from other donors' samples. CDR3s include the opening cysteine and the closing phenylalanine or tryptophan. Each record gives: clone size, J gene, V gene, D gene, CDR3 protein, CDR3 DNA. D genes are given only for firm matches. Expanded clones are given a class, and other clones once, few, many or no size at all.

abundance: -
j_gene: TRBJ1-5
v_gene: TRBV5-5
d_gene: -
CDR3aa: CASSLAGNSNQPQHF
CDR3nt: TGTGCCAGCAGCTTGGCCGGGAATAGCAATCAGCCCCAGCATTTT

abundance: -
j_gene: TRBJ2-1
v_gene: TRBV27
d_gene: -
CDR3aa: CASSLTPDGRDEQFF
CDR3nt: TGTGCCAGCAGTTTAACCCCAGACGGTAGGGATGAGCAGTTCTTC

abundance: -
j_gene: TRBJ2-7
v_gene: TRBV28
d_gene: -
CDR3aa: CASSLFGSAYEQYF
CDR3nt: TGTGCCAGCAGTTTATTTGGCAGCGCCTACGAGCAGTACTTC

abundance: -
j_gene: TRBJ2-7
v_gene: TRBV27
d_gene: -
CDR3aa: CASKDLLTYEQYF
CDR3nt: TGTGCCAGCAAGGACCTACTAACCTACGAGCAGTACTTC

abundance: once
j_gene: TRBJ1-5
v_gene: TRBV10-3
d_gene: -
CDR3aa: CATHIVENQPQHF
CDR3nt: TGTGCCACGCACATAGTGGAGAATCAGCCCCAGCATTTT

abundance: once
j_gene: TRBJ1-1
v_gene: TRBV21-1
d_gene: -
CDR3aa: CASSKDRVEEDTEAFF
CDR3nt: TGTGCCAGCAGCAAGGACAGGGTAGAGGAGGACACTGAAGCTTTCTTT

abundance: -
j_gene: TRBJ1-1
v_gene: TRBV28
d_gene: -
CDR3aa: CASSPRTSLGTEAFF
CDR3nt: TGTGCCAGCAGTCCAAGGACTTCTTTAGGCACTGAAGCTTTCTTT

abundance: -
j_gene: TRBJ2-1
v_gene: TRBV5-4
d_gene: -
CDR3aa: CASSPDLGSYNEQFF
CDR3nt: TGTGCCAGCAGCCCGGACCTCGGATCCTACAATGAGCAGTTCTTC

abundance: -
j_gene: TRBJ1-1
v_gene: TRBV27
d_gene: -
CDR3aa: CASQTGSNTEAFF
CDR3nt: TGTGCCAGCCAAACAGGGAGTAACACTGAAGCTTTCTTT

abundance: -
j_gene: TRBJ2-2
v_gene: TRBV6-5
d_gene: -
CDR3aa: CASSQLATGELFF
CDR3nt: TGTGCCAGCAGCCAACTAGCAACCGGGGAGCTGTTTTTT

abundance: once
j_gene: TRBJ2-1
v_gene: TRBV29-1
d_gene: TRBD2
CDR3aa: CSVRGLAGINEQFF
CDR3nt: TGCAGCGTTAGGGGACTAGCGGGCATCAATGAGCAGTTCTTC

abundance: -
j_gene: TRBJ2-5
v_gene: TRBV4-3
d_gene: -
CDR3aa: CASSQGVGRKETQYF
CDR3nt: TGCGCCAGCAGCCAAGGTGTAGGCAGAAAAGAGACCCAGTACTTC

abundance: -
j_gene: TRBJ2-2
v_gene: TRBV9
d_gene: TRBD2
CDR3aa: CASSVPLAGAGTGELFF
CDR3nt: TGTGCCAGCAGCGTTCCACTAGCGGGAGCGGGCACCGGGGAGCTGTTTTTT

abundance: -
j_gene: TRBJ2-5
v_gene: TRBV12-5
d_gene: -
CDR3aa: CASGSLGWGTQYF
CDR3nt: TGTGCTAGTGGTTCCCTAGGGTGGGGGACCCAGTACTTC

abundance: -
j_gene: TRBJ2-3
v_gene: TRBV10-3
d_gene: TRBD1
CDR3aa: CAISELKGGRTDTQYF
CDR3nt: TGTGCCATCAGTGAGTTGAAAGGGGGCCGCACAGATACGCAGTATTTT

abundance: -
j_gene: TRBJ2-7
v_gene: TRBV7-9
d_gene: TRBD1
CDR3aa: CASSFSGGYEQYF
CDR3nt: TGTGCCAGCAGCTTTTCAGGGGGCTACGAGCAGTACTTC

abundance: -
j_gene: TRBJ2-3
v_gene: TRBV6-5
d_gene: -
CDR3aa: CASSYGAGPADTQYF
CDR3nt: TGTGCCAGCAGTTACGGGGCGGGACCCGCAGATACGCAGTATTTT

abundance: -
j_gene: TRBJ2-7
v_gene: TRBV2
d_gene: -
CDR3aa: CASIGRSYEQYF
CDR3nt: TGTGCCAGCATTGGCCGATCCTACGAGCAGTACTTC

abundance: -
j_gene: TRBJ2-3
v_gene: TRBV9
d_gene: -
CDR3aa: CASSFNSGGGTDTQYF
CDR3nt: TGTGCCAGCAGCTTCAATTCTGGAGGCGGCACAGATACGCAGTATTTT

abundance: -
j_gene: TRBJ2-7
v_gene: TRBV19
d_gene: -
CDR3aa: CASSIGLLGEQYF
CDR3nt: TGTGCCAGTAGTATAGGCCTCTTGGGGGAGCAGTACTTC

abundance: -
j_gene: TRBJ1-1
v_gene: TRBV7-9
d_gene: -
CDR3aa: CASIKPQGDRRPEAFF
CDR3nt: TGTGCCAGCATCAAACCCCAAGGGGACCGCCGCCCTGAAGCTTTCTTT

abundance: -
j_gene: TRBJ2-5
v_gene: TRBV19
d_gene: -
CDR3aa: CASSPGYHRSETQYF
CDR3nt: TGTGCCAGTAGCCCGGGGTACCACAGGTCAGAGACCCAGTACTTC

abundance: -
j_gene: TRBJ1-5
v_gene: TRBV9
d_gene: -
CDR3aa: CASSVGQGGNQPQHF
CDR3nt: TGTGCCAGCAGCGTAGGGCAGGGAGGCAATCAGCCCCAGCATTTT

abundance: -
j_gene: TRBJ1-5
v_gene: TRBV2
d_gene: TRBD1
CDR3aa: CASSVRDRGSLAPQHF
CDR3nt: TGTGCCAGCAGTGTAAGGGACAGGGGGTCTCTTGCGCCCCAGCATTTT

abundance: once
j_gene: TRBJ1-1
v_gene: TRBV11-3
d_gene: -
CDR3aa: CASSSSQELGHGTEAFF
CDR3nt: TGTGCCAGCAGCTCCTCTCAGGAGCTTGGGCATGGCACTGAAGCTTTCTTT

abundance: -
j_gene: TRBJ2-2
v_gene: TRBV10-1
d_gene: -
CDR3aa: CASSESKVDRRTGELFF
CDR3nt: TGCGCCAGCAGTGAGTCGAAAGTCGACAGACGCACCGGGGAGCTGTTTTTT

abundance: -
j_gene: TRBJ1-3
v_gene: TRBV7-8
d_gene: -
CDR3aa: CASSPGFENTIYF
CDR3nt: TGTGCCAGCAGCCCCGGTTTTGAAAACACCATATATTTT

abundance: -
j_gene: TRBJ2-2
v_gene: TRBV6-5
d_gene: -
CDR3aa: CASSYSGENTGELFF
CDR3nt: TGTGCCAGCAGTTACTCTGGGGAAAACACCGGGGAGCTGTTTTTT

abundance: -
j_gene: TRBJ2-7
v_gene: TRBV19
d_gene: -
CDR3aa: CASSIQWSSYEQYF
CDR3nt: TGTGCCAGTAGTATTCAGTGGAGCTCCTACGAGCAGTACTTC

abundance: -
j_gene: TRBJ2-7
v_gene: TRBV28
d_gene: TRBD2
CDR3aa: CASSSPSSGNYEQYF
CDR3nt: TGTGCCAGCAGTTCCCCCTCTAGCGGGAACTACGAGCAGTACTTC

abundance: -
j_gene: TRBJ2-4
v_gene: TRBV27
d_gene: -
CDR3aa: CASSLGRENIQYF
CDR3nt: TGTGCCAGCAGTTTAGGAAGGGAAAACATTCAGTACTTC

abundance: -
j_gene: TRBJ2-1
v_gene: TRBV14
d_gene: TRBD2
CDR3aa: CASSLRLAQPRNEQFF
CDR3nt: TGTGCCAGCAGCCTAAGACTAGCGCAACCGCGAAATGAGCAGTTCTTC

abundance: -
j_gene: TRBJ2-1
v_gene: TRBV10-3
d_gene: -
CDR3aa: CAIAGAKTGANTYEQFF
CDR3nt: TGTGCCATCGCGGGAGCTAAGACAGGGGCCAACACATATGAGCAGTTCTTC

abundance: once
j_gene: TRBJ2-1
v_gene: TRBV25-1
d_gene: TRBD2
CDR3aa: CASSRGSSGYNEQFF
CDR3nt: TGTGCCAGCAGTCGCGGGAGCAGTGGGTACAATGAGCAGTTCTTC

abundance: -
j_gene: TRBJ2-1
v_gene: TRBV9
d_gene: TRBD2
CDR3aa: CASSVGGRAIDEQFF
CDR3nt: TGTGCCAGCAGCGTAGGAGGGAGGGCCATCGATGAGCAGTTCTTC

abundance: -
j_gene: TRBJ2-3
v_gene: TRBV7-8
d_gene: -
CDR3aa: CASSPPMSDTQYF
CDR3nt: TGTGCCAGCAGCCCCCCGATGTCAGATACGCAGTATTTT

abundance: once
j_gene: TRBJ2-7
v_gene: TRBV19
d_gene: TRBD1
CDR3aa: CASSIFAGGTYEQYF
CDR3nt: TGTGCCAGTAGTATTTTTGCAGGGGGCACCTACGAGCAGTACTTC

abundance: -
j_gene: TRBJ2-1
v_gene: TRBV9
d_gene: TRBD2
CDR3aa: CASSVVLAQSYNEQFF
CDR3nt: TGTGCCAGCAGCGTAGTACTAGCGCAGTCCTACAATGAGCAGTTCTTC

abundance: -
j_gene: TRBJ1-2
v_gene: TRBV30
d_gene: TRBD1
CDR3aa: CAWTTGGGYGYTF
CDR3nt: TGTGCCTGGACGACAGGGGGCGGATATGGCTACACCTTC

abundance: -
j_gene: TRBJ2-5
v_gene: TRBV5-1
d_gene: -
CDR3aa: CASSFIPWETQYF
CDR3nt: TGCGCCAGCAGCTTTATCCCGTGGGAGACCCAGTACTTC

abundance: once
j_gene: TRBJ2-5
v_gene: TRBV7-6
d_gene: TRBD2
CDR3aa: CASSLIRLAGETQYF
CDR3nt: TGTGCCAGCAGCCTTATCCGGCTAGCGGGAGAGACCCAGTACTTC

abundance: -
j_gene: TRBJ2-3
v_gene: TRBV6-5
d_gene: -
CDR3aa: CASSWADTQYF
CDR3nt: TGTGCCAGCAGTTGGGCGGATACGCAGTATTTT

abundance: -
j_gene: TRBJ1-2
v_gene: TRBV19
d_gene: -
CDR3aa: CASTGGQTHGYTF
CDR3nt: TGTGCCAGCACGGGGGGCCAGACACATGGCTACACCTTC

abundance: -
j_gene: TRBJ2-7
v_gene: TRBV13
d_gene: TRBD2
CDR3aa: CASSLGRVLDEQYF
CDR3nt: TGTGCCAGCAGCCTCGGGAGGGTGCTGGACGAGCAGTACTTC

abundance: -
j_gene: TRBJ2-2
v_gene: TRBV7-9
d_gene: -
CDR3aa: CASSLGGTLLRGGTGELFF
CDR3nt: TGTGCCAGCAGCTTAGGGGGGACCCTCCTCCGGGGAGGCACCGGGGAGCTGTTTTTT